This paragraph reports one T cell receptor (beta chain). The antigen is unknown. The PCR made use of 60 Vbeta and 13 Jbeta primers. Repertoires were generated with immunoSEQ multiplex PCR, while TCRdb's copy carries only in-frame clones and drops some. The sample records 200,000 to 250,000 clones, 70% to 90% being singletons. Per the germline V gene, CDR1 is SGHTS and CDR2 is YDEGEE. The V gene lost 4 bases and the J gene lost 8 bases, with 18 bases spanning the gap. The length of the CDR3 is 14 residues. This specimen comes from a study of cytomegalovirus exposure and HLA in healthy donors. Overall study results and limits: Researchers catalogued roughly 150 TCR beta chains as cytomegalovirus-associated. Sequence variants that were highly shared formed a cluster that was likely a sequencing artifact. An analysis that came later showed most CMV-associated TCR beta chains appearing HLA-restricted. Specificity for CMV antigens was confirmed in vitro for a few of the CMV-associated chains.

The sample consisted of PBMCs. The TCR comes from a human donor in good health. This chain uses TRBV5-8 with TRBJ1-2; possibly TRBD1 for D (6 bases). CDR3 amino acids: CASSPRRGAGGYTF. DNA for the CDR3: TGTGCCAGCAGCCCCCGGCGGGGGGCCGGGGGCTACACCTTC.